The next 9 T cell receptor beta chains were all read from a single sample in a study of T cells in tuberculosis. Profiling relied on immunoSEQ multiplex PCR, and the TCRdb table lists in-frame clones only, not all of them. This table holds approximately 28,000 clones, approximately 95% found once. What was sequenced was PBMCs. These receptor sequences come from a donor aged 5 to 30 with latent tuberculosis or without tuberculosis infection.

As concerns this clone: Here the CDR3 omits its conserved ending phenylalanine or tryptophan, so a read error is the likely source. The DNA is omitted, as the CDR3 cannot be located on it reliably, and the CDR3 follows TCRdb's listing. The rearrangement joins TRBV29-1 to TRBJ2-7; the DNA was not used to check the table's D call, TRBD1. Germline V gives CDR1 SQVTM, CDR2 ANQGSEA. Both ends counted, the CDR3 spans 14 residues. CDR3: CSVRTELGFKSDGP.

V and J are TRBV5-1 and TRBJ1-1; no definite D call. The CDR3 totals 14 residues. Germline assignment: CDR1 SGHRS and CDR2 YFSETQ. Trimming removed 1 base from V and 1 base from J, with 8 bases in between. The CDR3 coding sequence is TGCGCCAGCAGCTTGACAGATAAGAACACTGAAGCTTTCTTT. Translated, it gives CASSLTDKNTEAFF.

The V gene is TRBV18, the J gene TRBJ2-7; 8 bases fit TRBD2. The CDR3 is made up of 16 amino acids. Germline V gene sequence: CDR1 KGHSH, CDR2 LQKENI. Unmatched junction bases numbered 7, after V lost 0 bases and J lost 3 bases. CDR3 nucleotide sequence: TGTGCCAGCTCACCACCGGGGGCAGCGGGGGACTACGAGCAGTACTTC. The encoded protein is CASSPPGAAGDYEQYF.

This chain connects TRBV27 to TRBJ2-2, with 11 positions matching TRBD1. The length of the CDR3 is 18 residues. Losses at the gene ends were 8 bases for V and 7 bases for J; bases not matched to a gene: 18. CDR1 MNHEY and CDR2 SMNVEV come from the germline V gene (reference sequence). The CDR3 here is CASPIEKKGQGGSGELFF. Here the CDR3 DNA reads TGTGCCAGCCCGATAGAAAAAAAGGGACAGGGGGGGAGCGGGGAGCTGTTTTTT.

This chain links TRBV28 with TRBJ2-5; 7 bases are a match to TRBD1. J lost 3 bases, V lost 3 bases, and 7 bases had no gene match. The CDR3 length is 15 residues. Per the germline V gene, CDR1 is MDHEN and CDR2 is SYDVKM. DNA of the CDR3: TGTGCCAGCAGTTTCGAGGGGGCCGGTAAAGAGACCCAGTACTTC. Translating it yields CASSFEGAGKETQYF.

The chain has TRBV7-9 and TRBJ1-2, with TRBD1 as a possible D gene (5 bases). Trimming removed 1 base from V and 12 bases from J, with 12 bases in between. CDR1 SEHNR and CDR2 FQNEAQ come from the germline V gene (reference sequence). The CDR3 consists of 12 residues. The CDR3 region is CASSLDGREDTF. In DNA, the CDR3 is TGTGCCAGCAGCTTAGACGGCAGGGAGGACACCTTC.

This chain links TRBV25-1 with TRBJ2-1; 7 nucleotides line up with TRBD1. The CDR3 has 16 amino acids. The germline CDR1 and CDR2 sequences are MGHDK and SYGVNS. V lost 4 bases and J lost 4; bases outside the gene matches: 10. This CDR3 is CASSGPSTDRYNEQFF. CDR3 DNA: TGTGCCAGCAGTGGACCTTCGACGGACAGGTACAATGAGCAGTTCTTC.

The J gene is TRBJ1-1, the V gene TRBV18; D gene ambiguous. Germline V gene lookup returns CDR1 KGHSH and CDR2 LQKENI. The CDR3 has 14 amino acids. V dropped 2 bases and J dropped 0 bases, with 7 bases sitting between them. The CDR3: CASSPEVMNTEAFF. CDR3 nucleotide sequence: TGTGCCAGCTCACCAGAGGTCATGAACACTGAAGCTTTCTTT.

The V gene is TRBV27, the J gene TRBJ2-1, with TRBD2 identical over 9 bases. This CDR3 has 17 residues. V lost 2 bases, J lost 7 bases, and 12 bases stayed unmatched. Per the germline V gene, CDR1 is MNHEY and CDR2 is SMNVEV (reference sequence). The CDR3 DNA is TGTGCCAGCAGTTTAGTGGCGGGGGGGCCCGGTGGTAATGAGCAGTTCTTC. The encoded protein is CASSLVAGGPGGNEQFF.